The next 25 T cell receptor beta chains were all read from a single sample in a study of cytomegalovirus exposure and HLA in healthy donors. PCR involved 60 Vbeta and 13 Jbeta primers. TCRdb's table, derived via immunoSEQ multiplex PCR, lists solely in-frame clones and lacks some. The sample carries roughly 200,000 clones, 70% to 80% recorded once. Sequenced input: PBMCs. The origin of the receptors is a woman in her twenties or thirties in good health and CMV-seropositive.

The chain combines TRBV29-1 with TRBJ1-3; D may be TRBD1 (5 bases). The germline CDR1 and CDR2 sequences are SQVTM and ANQGSEA. Trimming cost V 8 bases and J 3 bases, with 17 bases left between them. The CDR3 totals 14 residues. The DNA for the CDR3 is TGCAGCTTCTCCGGGACTAACAATGGAAACACCATATATTTT. Translation: CSFSGTNNGNTIYF.

This clone occurred a few times. The chain carries TRBV27 and TRBJ2-1; tentatively, D is TRBD1 (5 bases). The CDR3 runs 15 residues. Germline assignment: CDR1 MNHEY and CDR2 SMNVEV (reference sequence). Trimming left V 6 bases short and J 0 bases short, with 12 bases between. The CDR3 DNA is TGTGCCAGCAGCCCCCGAGACAGCTCCTACAATGAGCAGTTCTTC. Protein product: CASSPRDSSYNEQFF.

The J gene is TRBJ2-6, the V gene TRBV7-8, with D maybe TRBD2 (5 bases). Germline V gene data show CDR1 as SGHVS and CDR2 as FQNEAQ. The V and J ends lost 5 bases and 2 bases respectively, with 13 bases between them. This CDR3 has 16 amino acids. CDR3 bases: TGTGCCAGCAGCCGAGGGTTTAGCGCTGGGGCCAACGTCCTGACTTTC. As protein: CASSRGFSAGANVLTF.

For this clone: This same CDR3 is encoded by further DNA sequences in the sample. The chain is built from TRBV4-1 and TRBJ2-3; 11 positions match TRBD2. The CDR3 loop spans 16 amino acids. V lost 4 bases to trimming and J lost 2 bases; unmatched junction nucleotides: 5. Germline CDR1 MGHRA, CDR2 YSYEKL. The CDR3 reads CASSRLAGGNTDTQYF. The CDR3 DNA sequence: TGCGCCAGCAGCCGCCTAGCGGGAGGAAACACAGATACGCAGTATTTT.

The chain is built from TRBV30 and TRBJ2-3; TRBD2 matches 7 bases. The germline CDR1 and CDR2 sequences are GTSNPN and SVGIG (reference sequence). The CDR3 is 14 residues long. V shed 5 bases and J 0 bases; nucleotides not matched to a gene: 5. The CDR3 region has the DNA TGTGCCTGGTTGGGGGGGGTGAGCACAGATACGCAGTATTTT. Protein sequence: CAWLGGVSTDTQYF. The whole variable domain, remainder taken from reference TRBV30 and TRBJ2-3, is SQTIHQWPATLVQPVGSPLSLECTVEGTSNPNLYWYRQAAGRGLQLLFYSVGIGQISSEVPQNLSASRPQDRQFILSSKKLLLSDSGFYLCAWLGGVSTDTQYFGPGTRLTVL.

V usage is TRBV18 and J usage is TRBJ1-5, with 8 bases fitting TRBD1. Trimming at V came to 8 bases and at J to 1 base, leaving 13 bases not matched to a gene. CDR3 length: 17 residues. Germline CDR1 reads KGHSH; CDR2 reads LQKENI. CDR3 bases: TGTGCCAGCCCAGGGGGCAGGGGATCTAAAAGCAATCAGCCCCAGCATTTT. Translating gives CASPGGRGSKSNQPQHF.

The J gene is TRBJ2-7, the V gene TRBV7-6; D might be TRBD2 (6 bases). The ends were cut back, 2 bases at V and 4 bases at J, with 18 bases in the middle. The CDR3 extends over 16 amino acids. Per germline, CDR1 SGHVS and CDR2 FNYEAQ. Here the CDR3 DNA reads TGTGCCAGCAGCTTATCTGCCCCCCGGGGAGGATACGAGCAGTACTTC. Protein sequence: CASSLSAPRGGYEQYF.

The CDR3 is CASRSDRGLTDTQYF. The CDR3 region has the DNA TGTGCCAGCAGATCCGACAGGGGGCTAACAGATACGCAGTATTTT. The genes are TRBV6-5 and TRBJ2-3; 10 positions agree with TRBD1. Trimming cost V 6 bases and J 3 bases; bases outside gene matches: 6. Germline loops: CDR1 MNHEY, CDR2 SVGAGI. The CDR3 runs 15 residues.

The chain carries TRBV5-4 and TRBJ1-4; 9 bases match TRBD1. CDR3 size: 14 residues. Losses at the gene ends were 3 bases for V and 7 bases for J; bases not matched to a gene: 4. CDR1 and CDR2 (germline): SGHNT, YYREEE (reference sequence). CDR3: CASSSTGGSEKLFF. The CDR3 DNA is TGTGCCAGCAGCTCGACAGGGGGAAGTGAAAAACTGTTTTTT. The full variable domain, its missing parts supplied by reference TRBV5-4 and TRBJ1-4, is ETGVTQSPTHLIKTRGQQVTLRCSSQSGHNTVSWYQQALGQGPQFIFQYYREEENGRGNFPPRFSGLQFPNYSSELNVNALELDDSALYLCASSSTGGSEKLFFGSGTQLSVL.

The chain recombines TRBV7-8 with TRBJ1-5; 11 bases map to TRBD1. Looked up from germline, CDR1 is SGHVS and CDR2 is FQNEAQ. The length of the CDR3 is 17 residues. V trimming: 3 bases; J trimming: 0 bases; junction bases outside the gene matches: 4. DNA of the CDR3: TGTGCCAGCAGCTTTAGGACAGGGGGCTATAGCAATCAGCCCCAGCATTTT. Its translation: CASSFRTGGYSNQPQHF.

The CDR3 DNA reads TGTGCCAGCAGCTCGACTAGCGGGGGGACCCTCTACGAGCAGTACTTC. Residues: CASSSTSGGTLYEQYF. The chain is built from TRBV5-6 and TRBJ2-7; the match to TRBD2 covers 13 bases. The germline V gene has CDR1 SGHDT and CDR2 YYEEEE. Losses at the gene ends were 3 bases for V and 3 bases for J; bases not matched to a gene: 6. The CDR3 has 16 residues.

The rearrangement joins TRBV10-3 to TRBJ1-2; D unresolved. Trimming pared 0 bases from V and 2 bases from J, leaving 7 bases between. This CDR3 has 14 amino acids. Germline CDR1 reads ENHRY; CDR2 reads SYGVKD. This chain's CDR3 is CAISESFRNYGYTF. The CDR3 DNA sequence: TGTGCCATCAGTGAGTCTTTCAGGAACTATGGCTACACCTTC.

The CDR3 coding sequence is TGTGCCAGCAGCTTGGGCAGGTCATCTGGAAACACCATATATTTT. Its protein product is CASSLGRSSGNTIYF. The rearrangement uses TRBV7-9 and TRBJ1-3; no reliable D call. The V and J ends lost 3 bases and 1 base respectively, with 10 bases between them. The length of the CDR3 is 15 residues. Germline values: CDR1 SEHNR, CDR2 FQNEAQ (reference sequence).

The chain employs TRBV5-1 and TRBJ1-2; 8 bases agree with TRBD1. The CDR3 consists of 13 residues. The V and J ends lost 2 bases and 8 bases, in that order; junction bases with no gene match: 5. The germline CDR1 and CDR2 sequences are SGHRS and YFSETQ. The CDR3 bases are TGCGCCAGCAGCTTCGGACAGGGAGACGGCTACACCTTC. Residues: CASSFGQGDGYTF.

This clone showed up just a few times. The chain couples TRBV2 to TRBJ1-2; 8 nucleotides agree with TRBD1. Germline CDR1 reads SNHLY; CDR2 reads FYNNEI. The CDR3 extends over 16 amino acids. Trimming removed 6 bases from V and 4 bases from J; junction bases left unmatched: 13. CDR3 bases: TGTGCCAGCAGAAAAGACGAGGCAGGGGGCTTCTATGGCTACACCTTC. As protein: CASRKDEAGGFYGYTF.

The gene calls are TRBV7-2 and TRBJ1-2, with 9 bases matching TRBD1. J was trimmed by 8 bases and V by 1 base; bases with no gene match: 2. This CDR3 spans 13 amino acids. The germline V gene encodes CDR1 SGHTA and CDR2 FQGNSA. CDR3 in DNA: TGTGCCAGCAGCTTAGGACAGGGGGAGGGCTACACCTTC. Translated, it gives CASSLGQGEGYTF.

This chain joins TRBV2 and TRBJ2-7, with 8 bases aligning to TRBD1. Germline V gives CDR1 SNHLY, CDR2 FYNNEI. This CDR3 is 15 amino acids long. The ends lost 4 bases at V and 4 bases at J; junction bases unmatched: 9. CDR3 region: CASSGGDRKKYEQYF. DNA of the CDR3: TGTGCCAGCAGTGGTGGGGACAGGAAGAAATACGAGCAGTACTTC.

The gene calls are TRBV4-1 and TRBJ2-2; 9 positions match TRBD2. V was clipped by 6 bases and J by 5 bases; unmatched bases: 16. The germline V gene has CDR1 MGHRA and CDR2 YSYEKL. CDR3 size: 18 residues. This chain's CDR3 is CASSFPRRGTSRTGELFF. The CDR3 DNA reads as TGCGCCAGCAGTTTCCCACGAAGAGGGACTAGCCGGACCGGGGAGCTGTTTTTT.

V usage is TRBV6-5 and J usage is TRBJ1-5; D may be TRBD1 (5 bases). The CDR3 is 14 amino acids. V was trimmed by 6 bases and J by 5 bases, leaving 14 bases between them. Germline V lookup: CDR1 MNHEY, CDR2 SVGAGI. CDR3 protein: CASSRGGAHQPQHF. The CDR3 DNA sequence: TGTGCCAGCAGCCGGGGGGGAGCGCATCAGCCCCAGCATTTT.

This chain joins TRBV9 and TRBJ2-3, with TRBD2 identical over 7 bases. The CDR3 runs 15 residues. J was trimmed by 4 bases and V by 1 base; bases with no gene match: 6. Germline V lookup: CDR1 SGDLS, CDR2 YYNGEE. CDR3 sequence reads: CASSVSSGVADTQYF. DNA for the CDR3: TGTGCCAGCAGCGTATCTAGCGGAGTAGCAGATACGCAGTATTTT.

This chain uses TRBV4-2 with TRBJ2-7; 9 bases are shared with TRBD1. Trimming took 2 bases from V and 4 from J; bases not matched to a gene: 6. The CDR3 runs to 15 residues. CDR1 and CDR2 (germline): LGHNA, YNFKEQ. The CDR3 coding sequence is TGTGCCAGCAGCCAAACCGGGACAGGGATATACGAGCAGTACTTC. Its translation: CASSQTGTGIYEQYF.

The chain links TRBV5-1 to TRBJ1-3, with TRBD1 identical over 10 bases. The CDR3 is 16 residues long. The germline gives CDR1 SGHRS, CDR2 YFSETQ. Unmatched junction bases numbered 7, after V lost 3 bases and J lost 4 bases. The CDR3, as DNA: TGCGCCAGCAGCTGGGACGGACAGGGGGGAGGAAACACCATATATTTT. Translating it yields CASSWDGQGGGNTIYF.

The chain joins TRBV27 to TRBJ2-1; 9 nucleotides line up with TRBD2. Germline CDR1 reads MNHEY; CDR2 reads SMNVEV (reference sequence). This CDR3 has 16 amino acids. Trimming took 3 bases from V and 10 from J; bases not matched to a gene: 13. The CDR3 reads CASSFHQREDLREQFF. The CDR3 DNA reads TGTGCCAGCAGTTTCCATCAGCGGGAGGACTTGAGAGAGCAGTTCTTC.

In DNA form, the CDR3 reads TGTGCCAGCAGCTTTGTAGCGGGGGTGCAGTTCTTC. It codes for CASSFVAGVQFF. The chain combines TRBV11-3 with TRBJ2-1; 9 bases map to TRBD2. J lost 12 bases, V lost 3 bases, and 3 bases had no gene match. Germline values: CDR1 SGHNT, CDR2 YENEEA. The CDR3 is 12 residues long.

The chain links TRBV5-1 to TRBJ2-3; 12 bases are a match to TRBD2. The V gene end was trimmed by 0 bases and the J gene end by 1 base; junction bases not matched to a gene: 6. The CDR3 has 18 residues. Germline lookup yields CDR1 SGHRS and CDR2 YFSETQ. The CDR3 here is CASSLGLAGVSGTDTQYF. The CDR3 region has the DNA TGCGCCAGCAGCTTGGGACTAGCGGGGGTTTCTGGCACAGATACGCAGTATTTT.